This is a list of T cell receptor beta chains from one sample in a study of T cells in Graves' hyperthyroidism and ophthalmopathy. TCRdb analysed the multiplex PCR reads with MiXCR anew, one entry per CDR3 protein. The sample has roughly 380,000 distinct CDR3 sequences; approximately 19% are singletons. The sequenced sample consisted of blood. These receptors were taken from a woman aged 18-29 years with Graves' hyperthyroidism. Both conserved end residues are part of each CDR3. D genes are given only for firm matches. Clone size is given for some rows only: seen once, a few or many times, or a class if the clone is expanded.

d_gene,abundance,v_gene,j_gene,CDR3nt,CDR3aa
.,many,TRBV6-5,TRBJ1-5,TGTGCCAGTTGCCAGGTCACTCAGCCCCAGCATTTT,CASCQVTQPQHF
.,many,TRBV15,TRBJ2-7,TGTGCCACCAGCAAAGGCACCTACGAGCAGTACTTC,CATSKGTYEQYF
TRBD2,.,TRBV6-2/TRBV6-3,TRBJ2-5,TGTGCCAGCAGTTACTCGAACGCGTTAGCGGGACTAAAGCGGGGGGAGACCCAGTACTTC,CASSYSNALAGLKRGETQYF
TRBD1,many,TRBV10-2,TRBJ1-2,TGCGCCAGCAGTGAGGGACAGGCTCATGGCTACACCTTC,CASSEGQAHGYTF
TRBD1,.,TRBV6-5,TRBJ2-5,TGTGCCAGCAGCTACGGACAGGGAGTAGAGACCCAGTACTTC,CASSYGQGVETQYF
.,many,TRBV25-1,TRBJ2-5,TGTGCCAGCAGTTTAGGTTCGGCAGGGAGAGAGACCCAGTACTTC,CASSLGSAGRETQYF
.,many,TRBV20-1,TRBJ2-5,TGCAGTGCTAGACTAGCCCGAGAGACCCAGTACTTC,CSARLARETQYF
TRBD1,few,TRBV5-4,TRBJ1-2,TGTGCCAGCAGCGGAGGACAGGGGCGAGTTGATGGCTACACCTTC,CASSGGQGRVDGYTF
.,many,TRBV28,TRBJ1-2,TGTGCCAGCACACGGGTGGGCTATGGCTACACCTTC,CASTRVGYGYTF
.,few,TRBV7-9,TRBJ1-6,TGTGCCAGCAGCCCCGAGGGGTTAGGTAATTCACCCCTCCACTTT,CASSPEGLGNSPLHF
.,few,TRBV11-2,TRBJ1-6,TGTGCCAGCAGCTTAGAAAGTTTCGGGTTGGGTGATTCACCCCTCCACTTT,CASSLESFGLGDSPLHF
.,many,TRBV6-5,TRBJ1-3,TGTGCCAGCAGTTATCAGTCGGGACCTGGAAACACCATATATTTT,CASSYQSGPGNTIYF
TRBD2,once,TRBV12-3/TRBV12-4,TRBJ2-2,TGTGCCAGCAGTACCCCCGGGGGGGCGAGCACCGGGGAGCTGTTTTTT,CASSTPGGASTGELFF
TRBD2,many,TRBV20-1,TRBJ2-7,TGCAGTGCTAAATCTAGCGGGGGGTACGAGCAGTACTTC,CSAKSSGGYEQYF
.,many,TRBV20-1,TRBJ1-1,TGCAGTGCCCCCGCACAGGGTGAGGGGGAAGCTTTCTTT,CSAPAQGEGEAFF
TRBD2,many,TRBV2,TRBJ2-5,TGTGCCAGCAGTGCGCTAGCGGGGGTACTCCAAGAGACCCAGTACTTC,CASSALAGVLQETQYF